This T cell receptor beta chain appears in the sequencing data of a study of blood T cell repertoires in COVID-19. The V gene lost 8 bases and the J gene lost 3 bases, with 19 bases spanning the gap. CDR3 size: 16 residues. Per germline, CDR1 LNHDA and CDR2 SQIVND (reference sequence). Authors' processing steps: Estimation of nucleated cell counts relied on the amplification of reference gene primers. Some clones are missing from TCRdb's copy, which holds only in-frame ones; the method was immunoSEQ multiplex PCR. The DNA was the basis for D and trimming; V, J and clone size are from that table. The sample lists under 55,000 clones; roughly 85% were seen once.

Sequencing was carried out using peripheral blood. The V call is TRBV19, the J call TRBJ1-4; no clear D gene. This TCR was sampled from a man in his 70s with acute or convalescent COVID-19. For the CDR3, the DNA is TGTGCCAGTGGGGAGAGGTCCGGTGTGTCTAATGAAAAACTGTTTTTT. Amino acid sequence: CASGERSGVSNEKLFF.